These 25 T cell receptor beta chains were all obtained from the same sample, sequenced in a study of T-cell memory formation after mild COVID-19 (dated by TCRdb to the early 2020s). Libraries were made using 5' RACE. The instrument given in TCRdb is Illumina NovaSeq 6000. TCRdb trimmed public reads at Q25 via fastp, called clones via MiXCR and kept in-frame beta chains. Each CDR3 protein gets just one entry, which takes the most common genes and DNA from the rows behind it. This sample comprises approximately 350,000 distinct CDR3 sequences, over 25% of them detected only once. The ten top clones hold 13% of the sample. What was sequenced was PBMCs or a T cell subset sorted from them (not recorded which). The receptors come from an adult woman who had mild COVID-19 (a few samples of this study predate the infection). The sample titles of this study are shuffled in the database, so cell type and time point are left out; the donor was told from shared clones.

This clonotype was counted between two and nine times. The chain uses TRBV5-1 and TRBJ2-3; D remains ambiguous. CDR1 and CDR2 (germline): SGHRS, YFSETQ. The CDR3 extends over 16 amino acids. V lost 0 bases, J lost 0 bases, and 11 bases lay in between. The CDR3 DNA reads TGCGCCAGCAGCTTGGCCCCGACTCCTAGCACAGATACGCAGTATTTT. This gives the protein CASSLAPTPSTDTQYF.

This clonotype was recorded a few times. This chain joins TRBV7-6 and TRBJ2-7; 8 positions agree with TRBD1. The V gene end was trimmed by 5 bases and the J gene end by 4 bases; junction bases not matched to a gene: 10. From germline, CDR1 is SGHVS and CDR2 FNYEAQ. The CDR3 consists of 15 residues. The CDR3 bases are TGTGCCAGCAGCCCCGCGAAGGACAGGGTTTACGAGCAGTACTTC. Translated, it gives CASSPAKDRVYEQYF.

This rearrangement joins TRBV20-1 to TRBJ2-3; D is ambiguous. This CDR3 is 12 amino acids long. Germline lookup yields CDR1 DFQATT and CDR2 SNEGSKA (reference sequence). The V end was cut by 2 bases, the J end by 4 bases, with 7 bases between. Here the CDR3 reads CSARHASDTQYF. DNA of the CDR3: TGCAGTGCTAGACATGCATCAGATACGCAGTATTTT.

CDR3 sequence reads: CAISDPYQETQYF. CDR3 nucleotide sequence: TGTGCCATCAGTGACCCGTACCAAGAGACCCAGTACTTC. V and J are TRBV10-3 and TRBJ2-5; no clear D gene. The V and J ends lost 3 bases and 0 bases respectively, with 5 bases between them. Germline assignment: CDR1 ENHRY and CDR2 SYGVKD. CDR3 length: 13 amino acids.

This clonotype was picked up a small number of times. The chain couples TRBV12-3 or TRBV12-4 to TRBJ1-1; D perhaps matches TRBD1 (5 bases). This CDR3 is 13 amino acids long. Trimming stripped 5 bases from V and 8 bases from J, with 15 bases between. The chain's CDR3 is CASSPDRRQEAFF. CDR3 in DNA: TGTGCCAGCAGTCCCGACAGACGACAAGAAGCTTTCTTT.

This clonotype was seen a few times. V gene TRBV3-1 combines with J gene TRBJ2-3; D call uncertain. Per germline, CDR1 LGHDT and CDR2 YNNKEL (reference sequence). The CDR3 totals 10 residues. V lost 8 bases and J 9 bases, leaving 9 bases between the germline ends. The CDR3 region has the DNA TGTGCCAGCGGTGAAGGAACGCAGTATTTT. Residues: CASGEGTQYF.

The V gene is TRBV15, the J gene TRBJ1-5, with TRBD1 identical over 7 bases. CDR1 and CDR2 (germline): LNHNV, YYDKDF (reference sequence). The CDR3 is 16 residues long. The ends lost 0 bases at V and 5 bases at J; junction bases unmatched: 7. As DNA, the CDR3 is TGTGCCACCAGCAGAGATGCAGCGACAGGGTATCAGCCCCAGCATTTT. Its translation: CATSRDAATGYQPQHF.

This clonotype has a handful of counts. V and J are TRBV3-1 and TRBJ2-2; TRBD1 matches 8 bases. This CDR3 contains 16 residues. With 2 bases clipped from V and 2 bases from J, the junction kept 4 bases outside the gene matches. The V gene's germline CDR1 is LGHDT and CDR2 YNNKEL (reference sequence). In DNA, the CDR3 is TGTGCCAGCAGCCAAAGGACAGGGTTAAACACCGGGGAGCTGTTTTTT. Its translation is CASSQRTGLNTGELFF.

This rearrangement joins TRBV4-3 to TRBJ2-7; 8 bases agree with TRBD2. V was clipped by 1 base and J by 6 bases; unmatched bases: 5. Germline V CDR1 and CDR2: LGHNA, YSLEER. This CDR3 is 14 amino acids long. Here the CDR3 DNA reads TGCGCCAGCAGCCAAGGTGCGGGAGGTTCCGAGCAGTACTTC. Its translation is CASSQGAGGSEQYF.

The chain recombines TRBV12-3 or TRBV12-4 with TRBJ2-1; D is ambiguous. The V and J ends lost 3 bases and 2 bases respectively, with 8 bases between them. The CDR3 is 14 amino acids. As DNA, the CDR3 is TGTGCCAGCAGTTTCAGTAGGACCTACAATGAGCAGTTCTTC. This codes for CASSFSRTYNEQFF.

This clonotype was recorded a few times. CDR3 sequence (DNA): TGTGCCAGCAGTGAATGGGGCAGCGACTACGAGCAGTACTTC. Its protein is CASSEWGSDYEQYF. The chain links TRBV25-1 to TRBJ2-7, with D tentatively TRBD1 (5 bases). Germline V gene data show CDR1 as MGHDK and CDR2 as SYGVNS. This CDR3 contains 14 residues. Between the trimmed V and J ends, which lost 1 base and 3 bases, there was a span of 10 bases.

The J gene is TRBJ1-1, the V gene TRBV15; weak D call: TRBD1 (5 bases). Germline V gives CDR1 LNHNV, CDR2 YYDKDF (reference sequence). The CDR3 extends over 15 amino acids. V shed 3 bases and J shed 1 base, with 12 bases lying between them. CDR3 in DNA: TGTGCCACCAGCAGTCCGCTTACAGGGAACACTGAAGCTTTCTTT. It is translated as CATSSPLTGNTEAFF.

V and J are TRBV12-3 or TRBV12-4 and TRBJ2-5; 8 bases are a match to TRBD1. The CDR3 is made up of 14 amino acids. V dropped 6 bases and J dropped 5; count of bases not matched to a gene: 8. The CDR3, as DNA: TGTGCCAGCAGCCCGACAGGGGCAGCGGAGACCCAGTACTTC. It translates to CASSPTGAAETQYF.

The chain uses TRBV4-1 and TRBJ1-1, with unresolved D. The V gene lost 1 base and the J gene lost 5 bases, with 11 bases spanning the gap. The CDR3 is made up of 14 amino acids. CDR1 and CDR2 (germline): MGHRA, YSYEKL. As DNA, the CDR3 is TGCGCCAGCAGCCAAGTGGAAGGGTTAACTGAAGCTTTCTTT. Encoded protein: CASSQVEGLTEAFF.

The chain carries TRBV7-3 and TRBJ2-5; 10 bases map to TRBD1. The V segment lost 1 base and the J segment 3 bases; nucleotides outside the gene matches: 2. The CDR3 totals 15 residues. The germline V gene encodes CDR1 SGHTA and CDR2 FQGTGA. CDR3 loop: CASSLIGTGEETQYF. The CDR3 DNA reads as TGTGCCAGCAGCTTAATAGGGACAGGGGAAGAGACCCAGTACTTC.

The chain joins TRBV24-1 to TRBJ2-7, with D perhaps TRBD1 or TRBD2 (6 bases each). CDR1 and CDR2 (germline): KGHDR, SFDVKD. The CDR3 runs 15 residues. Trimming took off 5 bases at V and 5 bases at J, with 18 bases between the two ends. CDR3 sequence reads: CATSGKGGFRNEQYF. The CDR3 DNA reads TGTGCCACCAGTGGAAAGGGGGGATTCCGGAACGAGCAGTACTTC.

As DNA, the CDR3 is TGTGCCAGCAGCTTTTTCCGGACAGGGACAGATACGCAGTATTTT. This gives the protein CASSFFRTGTDTQYF. The rearrangement links TRBV5-4 to TRBJ2-3, with 8 bases matching TRBD1. CDR3 length: 15 amino acids. CDR1 and CDR2 from the germline V gene are SGHNT and YYREEE (reference sequence). The V and J ends lost 2 bases and 3 bases, in that order; junction bases with no gene match: 5.

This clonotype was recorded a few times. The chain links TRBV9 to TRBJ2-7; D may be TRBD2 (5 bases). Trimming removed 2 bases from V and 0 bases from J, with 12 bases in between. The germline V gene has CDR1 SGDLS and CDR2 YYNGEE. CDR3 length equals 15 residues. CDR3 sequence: CASSVDIATSYEQYF. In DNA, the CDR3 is TGTGCCAGCAGCGTGGATATAGCGACCTCCTACGAGCAGTACTTC.

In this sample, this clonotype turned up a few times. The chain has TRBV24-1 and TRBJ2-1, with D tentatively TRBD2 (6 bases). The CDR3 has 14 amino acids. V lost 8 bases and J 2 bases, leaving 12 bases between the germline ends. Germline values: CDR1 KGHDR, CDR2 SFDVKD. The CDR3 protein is CATMAAGPYNEQFF. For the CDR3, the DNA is TGTGCCACCATGGCGGCGGGACCCTACAATGAGCAGTTCTTC.

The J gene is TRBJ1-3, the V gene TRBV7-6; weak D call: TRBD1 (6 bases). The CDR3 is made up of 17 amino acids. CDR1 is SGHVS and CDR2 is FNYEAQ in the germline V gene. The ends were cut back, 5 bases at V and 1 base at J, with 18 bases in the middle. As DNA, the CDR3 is TGTGCCAGCAGCGCTATGGACAGTAAAAAATCTGGAAACACCATATATTTT. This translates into CASSAMDSKKSGNTIYF.

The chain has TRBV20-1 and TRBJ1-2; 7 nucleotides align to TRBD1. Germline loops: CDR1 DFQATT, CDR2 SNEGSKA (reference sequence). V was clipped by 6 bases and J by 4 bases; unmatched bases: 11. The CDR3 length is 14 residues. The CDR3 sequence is CSALPRQGGYGYTF. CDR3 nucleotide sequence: TGCAGTGCCTTACCTCGACAGGGAGGCTATGGCTACACCTTC.

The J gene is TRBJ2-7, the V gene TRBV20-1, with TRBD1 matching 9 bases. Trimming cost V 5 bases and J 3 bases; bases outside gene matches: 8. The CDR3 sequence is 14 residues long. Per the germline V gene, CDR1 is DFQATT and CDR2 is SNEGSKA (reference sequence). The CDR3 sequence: CSAGRDRAYYEQYF. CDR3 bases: TGCAGTGCTGGACGGGACAGGGCCTACTACGAGCAGTACTTC.

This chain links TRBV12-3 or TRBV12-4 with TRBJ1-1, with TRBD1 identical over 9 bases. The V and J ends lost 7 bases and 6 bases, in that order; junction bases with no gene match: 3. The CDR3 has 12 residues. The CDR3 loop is CASIQGAAEAFF. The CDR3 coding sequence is TGTGCCAGCATACAGGGGGCGGCTGAAGCTTTCTTT.

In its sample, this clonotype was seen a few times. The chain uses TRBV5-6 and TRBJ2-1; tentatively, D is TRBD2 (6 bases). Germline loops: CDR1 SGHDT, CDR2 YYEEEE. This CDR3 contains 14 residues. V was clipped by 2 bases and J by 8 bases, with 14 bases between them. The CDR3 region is CASSFISGSDEQFF. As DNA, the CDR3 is TGTGCCAGCAGCTTCATCAGCGGGTCGGATGAGCAGTTCTTC.

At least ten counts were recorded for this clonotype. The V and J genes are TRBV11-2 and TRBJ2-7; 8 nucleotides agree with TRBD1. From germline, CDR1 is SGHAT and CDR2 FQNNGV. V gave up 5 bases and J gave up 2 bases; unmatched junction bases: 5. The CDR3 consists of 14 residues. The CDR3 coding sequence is TGTGCCAGCAGCCAGACAGGGGCGACCTACGAGCAGTACTTC. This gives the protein CASSQTGATYEQYF.